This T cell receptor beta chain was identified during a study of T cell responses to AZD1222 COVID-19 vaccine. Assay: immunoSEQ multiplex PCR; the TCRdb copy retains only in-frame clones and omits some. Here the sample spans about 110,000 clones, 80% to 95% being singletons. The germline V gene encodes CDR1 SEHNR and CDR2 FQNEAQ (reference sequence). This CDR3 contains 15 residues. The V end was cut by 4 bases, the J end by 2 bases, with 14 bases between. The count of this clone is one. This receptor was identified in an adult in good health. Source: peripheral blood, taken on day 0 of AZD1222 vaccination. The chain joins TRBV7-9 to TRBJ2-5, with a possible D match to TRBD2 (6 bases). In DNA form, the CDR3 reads TGTGCCAGCAGCTCCAGACTAGGGCCACAAGAGACCCAGTACTTC. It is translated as CASSSRLGPQETQYF.